One and the same sample provided the 26 T cell receptor beta chains below, sequenced in a study of cytomegalovirus exposure and HLA in healthy donors. PCR was performed using 60 Vbeta and 13 Jbeta primers. The data were produced by immunoSEQ multiplex PCR, yet TCRdb's version contains in-frame clones alone and is incomplete. Counted here are 85,000 to 100,000 clones, around 80% occurring once; the ten biggest clones make up 0.76%. The specimen was PBMCs. The receptors stem from a woman aged 55-69 years in good health and CMV-seronegative.

Of note for this clone: Relative to the germline gene, one junction end is altered; a read error may explain this. The chain has TRBV6-1 and TRBJ2-3, with TRBD2 identical over 12 bases. The CDR3 is made up of 16 amino acids. CDR1 is MNHNS, CDR2 SASEGT, per germline. The CDR3 region is CASSAPSGRATYTQYF. The CDR3 region has the DNA TGTGCCAGCAGTGCACCTAGCGGGAGGGCCACATATACGCAGTATTTT.

The V call is TRBV19, the J call TRBJ1-1; D call uncertain. There are 15 residues in the CDR3. CDR1 is LNHDA and CDR2 is SQIVND in the germline V gene (reference sequence). The V gene lost 7 bases and the J gene lost 1 base, with 16 bases spanning the gap. Written as DNA, the CDR3 is TGTGCCAGTACGGGAATACTTACTAGGAACACTGAAGCTTTCTTT. Residues: CASTGILTRNTEAFF.

The chain employs TRBV27 and TRBJ1-4; D might be TRBD1 (5 bases). The germline V gene has CDR1 MNHEY and CDR2 SMNVEV (reference sequence). The CDR3 loop spans 13 amino acids. With 5 bases removed from V and 11 bases from J, the gap between germline ends came to 15 bases. The CDR3 nucleotides read TGTGCCAGCAGTGCCCGGGGGGTCAGCAAACTGTTTTTT. Encoded protein: CASSARGVSKLFF.

The V and J genes are TRBV4-1 and TRBJ2-5; D may be TRBD2 (7 bases). The CDR3 is 16 amino acids. The germline V and J ends were trimmed by 5 bases and 2 bases, with 18 bases remaining between them. Germline V CDR1 and CDR2: MGHRA, YSYEKL. The CDR3 nucleotides read TGCGCCAGCAGCGCTCGGGGGGCAGGGCCACAAGAGACCCAGTACTTC. It yields the protein CASSARGAGPQETQYF.

The chain carries TRBV5-1 and TRBJ2-2, with 9 bases lining up with TRBD1. Germline V gives CDR1 SGHRS, CDR2 YFSETQ. The CDR3 consists of 14 residues. The V gene end was trimmed by 0 bases and the J gene end by 6 bases; junction bases not matched to a gene: 0. CDR3 in amino acids: CASSLGTGAGELFF. In DNA form, the CDR3 reads TGCGCCAGCAGCTTGGGGACAGGGGCCGGGGAGCTGTTTTTT.

This clone was picked up a small number of times. The V call is TRBV6-5, the J call TRBJ1-6; possibly TRBD1 for D (5 bases). The CDR3 is 14 amino acids. V shed 7 bases and J shed 8 bases, with 15 bases lying between them. Germline V gene data show CDR1 as MNHEY and CDR2 as SVGAGI. The CDR3, as DNA: TGTGCCAGCACCTCCGGGACTCTATATTCACCCCTCCACTTT. Translation: CASTSGTLYSPLHF.

This clone came up a few times. This sequence joins TRBV5-1 and TRBJ2-1; TRBD2 aligns across 8 bases. The length of the CDR3 is 18 residues. Germline-derived CDR1 and CDR2 are SGHRS and YFSETQ. V was clipped by 0 bases and J by 4 bases; unmatched bases: 12. CDR3 coding DNA: TGCGCCAGCAGCTTGGAGGGAGCGTCTAGCGGGCCATACAATGAGCAGTTCTTC. It yields the protein CASSLEGASSGPYNEQFF.

V usage is TRBV19 and J usage is TRBJ1-2; TRBD1 matches at 7 bases. The CDR3 is 14 amino acids. Germline V gene data show CDR1 as LNHDA and CDR2 as SQIVND (reference sequence). J gave up 7 bases and V 7 bases, and 12 bases lay outside the gene matches. CDR3 coding DNA: TGTGCCAGTAAAGTGGACAGGTGGGATATTGGCTACACCTTC. Encoded protein: CASKVDRWDIGYTF.

The rearrangement uses TRBV10-2 and TRBJ2-7; TRBD1 agrees at 7 bases. V was clipped by 3 bases and J by 0 bases; unmatched bases: 5. The germline CDR1 and CDR2 sequences are WSHSY and SAAADI. The CDR3 extends over 15 amino acids. The CDR3 DNA sequence: TGCGCCAGCAGTGACCCCGGGACAGTCTCCTACGAGCAGTACTTC. Encoded protein: CASSDPGTVSYEQYF.

This clone was counted once. The V call is TRBV5-6, the J call TRBJ2-5; weak D call: TRBD1 (6 bases). The germline V gene encodes CDR1 SGHDT and CDR2 YYEEEE. The length of the CDR3 is 14 residues. The germline V and J ends were trimmed by 4 bases and 2 bases, with 12 bases remaining between them. Here the CDR3 reads CASSAGQIQETQYF. The CDR3 nucleotides read TGTGCCAGCAGCGCCGGACAGATACAAGAGACCCAGTACTTC.

The chain uses TRBV13 and TRBJ2-6; 8 bases agree with TRBD1. The V segment lost 10 bases and the J segment 0 bases; nucleotides outside the gene matches: 8. The CDR3 totals 16 residues. CDR1 PRHDT and CDR2 FYEKMQ come from the germline V gene (reference sequence). The CDR3 DNA sequence: TGTGCCACTTCACAGGGGGTCCTCTCTGGGGCCAACGTCCTGACTTTC. It yields the protein CATSQGVLSGANVLTF. Together with reference TRBV13 and TRBJ2-6, the CDR3 gives the full variable domain: AAGVIQSPRHLIKEKRETATLKCYPIPRHDTVYWYQQGPGQDPQFLISFYEKMQSDKGSIPDRFSAQQFSDYHSELNMSSLELGDSALYFCATSQGVLSGANVLTFGAGSRLTVL.

This chain uses TRBV2 with TRBJ1-2; 7 bases are shared with TRBD1. In germline, CDR1 is SNHLY, CDR2 FYNNEI. V shed 1 base and J 1 base; nucleotides not matched to a gene: 3. This CDR3 comprises 15 residues. This CDR3 reads CASSEEGQSNYGYTF. The CDR3 DNA sequence: TGTGCCAGCAGTGAAGAGGGACAGAGTAACTATGGCTACACCTTC. Combining the CDR3 with reference TRBV2 and TRBJ1-2 gives the whole variable domain EPEVTQTPSHQVTQMGQEVILRCVPISNHLYFYWYRQILGQKVEFLVSFYNNEISEKSEIFDDQFSVERPDGSNFTLKIRSTKLEDSAMYFCASSEEGQSNYGYTFGSGTRLTVV.

The genes are TRBV18 and TRBJ1-2; D unresolved. Germline CDR1 is KGHSH and CDR2 is LQKENI. Trimming left V 8 bases short and J 7 bases short, with 17 bases between. The CDR3 is 13 amino acids. CDR3 DNA: TGTGCCAGCCGTACTAGGGAGGGAGGTGGCTACACCTTC. This codes for CASRTREGGGYTF.

This sequence joins TRBV10-3 and TRBJ1-3, with D perhaps TRBD1 (6 bases). This CDR3 is built from 13 residues. Germline V gene sequence: CDR1 ENHRY, CDR2 SYGVKD. Trimming took off 11 bases at V and 2 bases at J, with 13 bases between the two ends. The CDR3 spells CAVTGSAGNTIYF. The CDR3 DNA reads TGTGCCGTTACAGGGAGTGCTGGAAACACCATATATTTT.

V gene TRBV9 combines with J gene TRBJ2-5, with D possibly matching TRBD2 (5 bases). V was trimmed by 4 bases and J by 1 base, leaving 11 bases between them. CDR1 and CDR2 (germline): SGDLS, YYNGEE. The CDR3 loop spans 14 amino acids. The CDR3 protein is CASSPPRGQETQYF. The DNA for the CDR3 is TGTGCCAGCAGCCCCCCCCGGGGCCAAGAGACCCAGTACTTC. Supplemented by reference TRBV9 and TRBJ2-5, the full variable domain reads DSGVTQTPKHLITATGQRVTLRCSPRSGDLSVYWYQQSLDQGLQFLIQYYNGEERAKGNILERFSAQQFPDLHSELNLSSLELGDSALYFCASSPPRGQETQYFGPGTRLLVL.

The chain combines TRBV28 with TRBJ1-1, with a weak D call TRBD1 (5 bases). V lost 4 bases and J 5 bases, leaving 8 bases between the germline ends. CDR1 MDHEN and CDR2 SYDVKM come from the germline V gene. The CDR3 is made up of 12 amino acids. The CDR3 sequence is CASSSGQTEAFF. CDR3 DNA: TGTGCCAGCAGTTCTGGACAAACTGAAGCTTTCTTT.

This clone was counted a single time. The gene calls are TRBV15 and TRBJ2-5, with D possibly TRBD2 on 6 matching bases. This CDR3 region has 17 residues. Per germline, CDR1 LNHNV and CDR2 YYDKDF (reference sequence). V was trimmed by 2 bases and J by 4 bases, leaving 20 bases between them. CDR3 amino acids: CATSRRLQEGRRETQYF. The DNA for the CDR3 is TGTGCCACCAGCAGACGACTTCAGGAGGGCCGGAGAGAGACCCAGTACTTC.

The genes are TRBV19 and TRBJ1-5; 9 bases map to TRBD1. The J segment lost 0 bases and the V segment lost 5 bases, leaving 5 bases of the junction unmatched. Germline V lookup: CDR1 LNHDA, CDR2 SQIVND (reference sequence). CDR3 size: 16 residues. This CDR3 reads CASSSGTGYSNQPQHF. The CDR3 nucleotides are TGTGCCAGTAGTTCCGGGACAGGGTATAGCAATCAGCCCCAGCATTTT.

The genes are TRBV18 and TRBJ1-5, with 10 bases identical to TRBD1. CDR3 size: 16 residues. CDR1 is KGHSH and CDR2 is LQKENI in the germline V gene. V shed 4 bases and J 3 bases; nucleotides not matched to a gene: 6. This CDR3 reads CASSLRDRGNNQPQHF. In nucleotides, the CDR3 is TGTGCCAGCTCACTCCGGGACAGGGGTAACAATCAGCCCCAGCATTTT.

V gene TRBV7-8 combines with J gene TRBJ1-2, with TRBD1 as a possible D gene (6 bases). Germline V gene data show CDR1 as SGHVS and CDR2 as FQNEAQ. The CDR3 covers 13 residues. V gave up 5 bases and J gave up 8 bases, with 15 bases separating them. CDR3 loop: CASSPQGSTGYTF. Written as DNA, the CDR3 is TGTGCCAGCAGCCCGCAGGGGTCGACGGGCTACACCTTC.

Here the CDR3 DNA reads TGCAGCGTTACGACTAGCGGGGCAGAGACCCAGTACTTC. It specifies CSVTTSGAETQYF. This chain joins TRBV29-1 and TRBJ2-5, with 11 nucleotides matching TRBD2. Germline lookup yields CDR1 SQVTM and CDR2 ANQGSEA. This CDR3 is built from 13 residues. V trimming: 5 bases; J trimming: 4 bases; junction bases outside the gene matches: 3.

This clone appeared a few times. This chain connects TRBV28 to TRBJ1-5, with D possibly TRBD1 on 6 matching bases. Germline V lookup: CDR1 MDHEN, CDR2 SYDVKM. Trimming removed 5 bases at V and 3 bases at J, with 14 bases between. The CDR3 consists of 15 residues. DNA for the CDR3: TGTGCCAGCAGTCCCCCTAGGGGGTCCAATCAGCCCCAGCATTTT. Its translation is CASSPPRGSNQPQHF.

This chain uses TRBV29-1 with TRBJ2-5; D unclear. The CDR3 is made up of 10 amino acids. Trimming stripped 5 bases from V and 3 bases from J, with 4 bases between. Per the germline V gene, CDR1 is SQVTM and CDR2 is ANQGSEA. CDR3 loop: CSVREETQYF. The CDR3 bases are TGCAGCGTTAGAGAAGAGACCCAGTACTTC. The whole variable domain, filled in from reference TRBV29-1 and TRBJ2-5, reads SAVISQKPSRDICQRGTSLTIQCQVDSQVTMMFWYRQQPGQSLTLIATANQGSEATYESGFVIDKFPISRPNLTFSTLTVSNMSPEDSSIYLCSVREETQYFGPGTRLLVL.

The chain carries TRBV19 and TRBJ1-5; D is unresolved. Germline V CDR1 and CDR2: LNHDA, SQIVND (reference sequence). There are 15 residues in the CDR3. Deletions cut 2 bases from V and 4 bases from J, with 12 bases between. The CDR3 loop is CASSIIEGRNQPQHF. CDR3 nucleotides: TGTGCCAGTAGTATAATCGAAGGGAGGAATCAGCCCCAGCATTTT.

V and J are TRBV2 and TRBJ1-2; D ambiguous. The CDR3 is 13 residues long. Germline CDR1 is SNHLY and CDR2 is FYNNEI. Trimming removed 5 bases at V and 0 bases at J, with 7 bases between. The CDR3 DNA is TGTGCCAGCAGTCTAGATTCTAACTATGGCTACACCTTC. It yields the protein CASSLDSNYGYTF. Together with reference TRBV2 and TRBJ1-2, the CDR3 gives the full variable domain: EPEVTQTPSHQVTQMGQEVILRCVPISNHLYFYWYRQILGQKVEFLVSFYNNEISEKSEIFDDQFSVERPDGSNFTLKIRSTKLEDSAMYFCASSLDSNYGYTFGSGTRLTVV.

This sequence joins TRBV6-1 and TRBJ2-5, with TRBD2 matching over 8 bases. This CDR3 has 17 amino acids. The V gene's germline CDR1 is MNHNS and CDR2 SASEGT. Trimming took 4 bases from V and 1 from J; bases not matched to a gene: 11. Here the CDR3 DNA reads TGTGCCAGCAGTGTGGTGGAGCGGGGGAGCCTCCAAGAGACCCAGTACTTC. Its translation: CASSVVERGSLQETQYF.